Below are 10 T cell receptor beta chains sequenced from a single sample in a study of shared clonotypes between healthy human individuals. The method was immunoSEQ multiplex PCR; TCRdb's version includes in-frame clones alone and lacks a portion of them. The sample includes 850,000 to 1,100,000 clones, approximately 75% of them seen just once. Sequenced: memory CD4+ T cells from PBMCs. Subset described: CD45RA-negative fraction. Every receptor here comes from a man aged 18 to 30 in good health. Some clones in this sample may be carry-over from other donors' samples.

The rearrangement links TRBV2 to TRBJ1-5, with D maybe TRBD1 (5 bases). The CDR3 extends over 15 amino acids. Germline values: CDR1 SNHLY, CDR2 FYNNEI. V shed 3 bases and J shed 3 bases, with 12 bases lying between them. CDR3 sequence reads: CASSDSGVPNQPQHF. Here the CDR3 DNA reads TGTGCCAGCAGTGACTCGGGGGTACCCAATCAGCCCCAGCATTTT.

The chain has TRBV30 and TRBJ2-7; TRBD2 agrees at 12 bases. The CDR3 sequence is 14 residues long. From germline, CDR1 is GTSNPN and CDR2 SVGIG (reference sequence). V shed 7 bases, J shed 3 bases, and the junction held 7 bases outside the gene matches. CDR3 sequence (DNA): TGTGCCTCAAGCCAACTAGCGGGAGGCTACGAGCAGTACTTC. This gives the protein CASSQLAGGYEQYF.

The chain joins TRBV11-2 to TRBJ1-3, with 8 bases fitting TRBD1. The CDR3 covers 17 residues. Losses at the gene ends were 2 bases for V and 0 bases for J; bases not matched to a gene: 6. CDR1 SGHAT and CDR2 FQNNGV come from the germline V gene. CDR3 region: CASSLRPGQDSGNTIYF. The CDR3 DNA reads as TGTGCCAGCAGCTTACGGCCGGGACAGGACTCTGGAAACACCATATATTTT.

The CDR3 nucleotides read TGTGCCAGCAGTGCCCCTGAGCGCGCCGATCAAGAGACCCAGTACTTC. Its translation is CASSAPERADQETQYF. The V gene is TRBV2, the J gene TRBJ2-5; D call uncertain. Germline CDR1 SNHLY, CDR2 FYNNEI. This CDR3 has 16 amino acids. V gave up 4 bases and J gave up 2 bases, with 17 bases separating them.

This clone was counted only a few times. The chain is built from TRBV5-4 and TRBJ1-2, with D maybe TRBD1 (6 bases). The CDR3 runs 15 residues. The V gene's germline CDR1 is SGHNT and CDR2 YYREEE (reference sequence). Between the trimmed V and J ends, which lost 0 bases and 0 bases, there was a span of 9 bases. The CDR3 DNA reads TGTGCCAGCAGCTTGGACAGGGCCACTAACTATGGCTACACCTTC. Translation: CASSLDRATNYGYTF.

The chain is built from TRBV5-8 and TRBJ1-1; D is unclear. This CDR3 has 14 amino acids. Per germline, CDR1 SGHTS and CDR2 YDEGEE. The V and J ends lost 4 bases and 4 bases respectively, with 14 bases between them. The CDR3 DNA reads TGTGCCAGCAGCGCCACATTCTACGGCACTGAAGCTTTCTTT. It translates to CASSATFYGTEAFF.

Worth noting for this clone: Other DNA sequences in the same sample also yield this CDR3. V usage is TRBV7-2 and J usage is TRBJ2-1; 8 bases are shared with TRBD2. The CDR3 totals 15 residues. Germline assignment: CDR1 SGHTA and CDR2 FQGNSA. Unmatched junction bases numbered 3, after V lost 5 bases and J lost 0 bases. The CDR3 DNA follows: TGTGCCAGCAGCCTCAGCGGGAGCTCCTACAATGAGCAGTTCTTC. This translates into CASSLSGSSYNEQFF.

The genes are TRBV5-4 and TRBJ1-2, with 7 bases lining up with TRBD1. This CDR3 is 14 amino acids long. Germline V gives CDR1 SGHNT, CDR2 YYREEE (reference sequence). V lost 4 bases and J lost 5; bases outside the gene matches: 8. CDR3 region: CASSQGTEKYGYTF. The CDR3 DNA reads as TGTGCCAGCAGCCAGGGGACAGAGAAGTATGGCTACACCTTC.

This CDR3 is CASSEVVAGQQYQPQHF. CDR3 coding DNA: TGTGCCAGCAGTGAAGTCGTGGCGGGACAGCAGTATCAGCCCCAGCATTTT. The rearrangement links TRBV6-1 to TRBJ1-5; TRBD1 matches at 7 bases. J lost 5 bases, V lost 1 base, and 11 bases had no gene match. In germline, CDR1 is MNHNS, CDR2 SASEGT. The CDR3 runs 17 residues.

At least ten counts were recorded for this clone. This chain joins TRBV10-3 and TRBJ1-1, with 8 bases that match TRBD1. CDR3 length: 13 residues. The junction had 0 bases not matched to a gene; V was cut back by 6 bases and J by 0 bases. Germline CDR1 reads ENHRY; CDR2 reads SYGVKD. CDR3 sequence (DNA): TGTGCCATCAGGGACAGGGTGAACACTGAAGCTTTCTTT. Protein sequence: CAIRDRVNTEAFF.